The 24 T cell receptor beta chains reported below all come from one sample, sequenced in a study of blood T cells in healthy people across ages. A J-beta primer mix and a sample-barcoded 5' primer were used in a second PCR of roughly 6 to 11 cycles. TCRdb fed the 5' RACE reads into MiXCR, producing one record per CDR3 protein. Of about 840,000 distinct CDR3 sequences listed, roughly 29% are singletons. These sequences were also reported in another study, on T cells of mothers and their children.

Material: blood. These receptors came from a middle-aged woman in good health.

This clonotype appeared a single time. The chain carries TRBV18 and TRBJ2-7; D gene unclear. The CDR3 runs 15 residues. Germline V gene data show CDR1 as KGHSH and CDR2 as LQKENI. Trimming left V 2 bases short and J 2 bases short, with 13 bases between. The CDR3 spells CASSPGVGSTYEQYF. CDR3 coding DNA: TGTGCCAGCTCACCAGGGGTGGGCAGCACCTACGAGCAGTACTTC.

This clonotype has at least ten counts. The V call is TRBV2, the J call TRBJ2-5; possible D gene TRBD1, 6 bases. Germline CDR1 is SNHLY and CDR2 is FYNNEI. The CDR3 length is 13 residues. Trimming left V 3 bases short and J 5 bases short, with 10 bases between. The CDR3 sequence is CASSEGARETQYF. The CDR3 coding sequence is TGTGCCAGCAGTGAGGGGGCTCGGGAGACCCAGTACTTC.

This clonotype occurred a few times. The rearrangement links TRBV7-2 to TRBJ1-1, with D perhaps matching TRBD1 (5 bases). Between the trimmed V and J ends, which lost 7 bases and 0 bases, there was a span of 15 bases. The CDR3 runs to 15 residues. Germline loops: CDR1 SGHTA, CDR2 FQGNSA. The CDR3 sequence: CASIPGPRLNTEAFF. The CDR3 DNA reads as TGTGCCAGCATCCCGGGACCGCGATTGAACACTGAAGCTTTCTTT. Full variable domain (missing parts from reference TRBV7-2 and TRBJ1-1): GAGVSQSPSNKVTEKGKDVELRCDPISGHTALYWYRQSLGQGLEFLIYFQGNSAPDKSGLPSDRFSAERTGGSVSTLTIQRTQQEDSAVYLCASIPGPRLNTEAFFGQGTRLTVV.

The table lists this clonotype with a few counts. The chain links TRBV28 to TRBJ2-1; the D call may be TRBD1 or TRBD2 (5 bases each). The CDR3 loop spans 12 amino acids. V shed 1 base and J shed 9 bases, with 7 bases lying between them. Germline V gene lookup returns CDR1 MDHEN and CDR2 SYDVKM. CDR3 in DNA: TGTGCCAGCAGTTTATTGGGGGTTGAGCAGTTCTTC. Its protein product is CASSLLGVEQFF. Filled out from reference TRBV28 and TRBJ2-1, the complete variable domain reads DVKVTQSSRYLVKRTGEKVFLECVQDMDHENMFWYRQDPGLGLRLIYFSYDVKMKEKGDIPEGYSVSREKKERFSLILESASTNQTSMYLCASSLLGVEQFFGPGTRLTVL.

This clonotype showed up many times. This chain connects TRBV5-1 to TRBJ2-5, with 12 bases fitting TRBD2. V lost 3 bases to trimming and J lost 1 base; unmatched junction nucleotides: 10. There are 18 residues in the CDR3. Germline CDR1 SGHRS, CDR2 YFSETQ. In DNA, the CDR3 is TGCGCCAGCAGCTCCTTGGCTACTAGCGGGGGGCGCCAAGAGACCCAGTACTTC. This encodes CASSSLATSGGRQETQYF.

This chain uses TRBV5-1 with TRBJ1-4, with D possibly TRBD1 on 5 matching bases. Trimming took off 6 bases at V and 5 bases at J, with 23 bases between the two ends. The CDR3 runs 17 residues. The germline gives CDR1 SGHRS, CDR2 YFSETQ. CDR3 bases: TGCGCCAGCACCGAGTGGGGACGGATTCACTTAAATGAAAAACTGTTTTTT. This encodes CASTEWGRIHLNEKLFF.

V is TRBV12-3 or TRBV12-4 and J is TRBJ2-1; D might be TRBD2 (6 bases). This CDR3 is 13 amino acids long. Trimming cost V 11 bases and J 0 bases, with 11 bases left between them. CDR3: CAGMEGSYNEQFF. CDR3 coding DNA: TGTGCCGGCATGGAGGGCTCCTACAATGAGCAGTTCTTC.

The table lists this clonotype with a few counts. The CDR3 bases are TGTGCCAGCAGTGAACAGGGGGCTGGCACAGATACGCAGTATTTT. Translating gives CASSEQGAGTDTQYF. The V gene is TRBV12-3 or TRBV12-4, the J gene TRBJ2-3, with TRBD1 matching over 9 bases. The V and J ends lost 5 bases and 1 base, in that order; junction bases with no gene match: 4. CDR3 length: 15 amino acids.

This chain links TRBV28 with TRBJ1-1, with D unclear. The V end was cut by 8 bases, the J end by 6 bases, with 10 bases between. The germline V gene has CDR1 MDHEN and CDR2 SYDVKM. The CDR3 is made up of 11 amino acids. DNA of the CDR3: TGTGCCAGCCTTAGCGTCGCTGAAGCTTTCTTT. This translates into CASLSVAEAFF.

This clonotype was recorded only once. The chain carries TRBV20-1 and TRBJ2-3, with no clear D. Germline CDR1 is DFQATT and CDR2 is SNEGSKA (reference sequence). This CDR3 has 14 amino acids. Trimming shortened V by 0 bases and J by 4 bases, and 11 bases separated the two germline ends. CDR3 region: CSARDPSSADTQYF. The CDR3 DNA reads as TGCAGTGCTAGAGATCCGAGCTCAGCAGATACGCAGTATTTT.

The rearrangement uses TRBV12-3 or TRBV12-4 and TRBJ1-1; D is undetermined. Trimming stripped 10 bases from V and 2 bases from J, with 14 bases between. The CDR3 has 13 amino acids. CDR3 amino acids: CATVPRINTEAFF. DNA of the CDR3: TGTGCCACTGTCCCTCGGATTAACACTGAAGCTTTCTTT.

V and J are TRBV27 and TRBJ2-7, with D possibly being TRBD1 (6 bases). Looked up from germline, CDR1 is MNHEY and CDR2 is SMNVEV (reference sequence). The CDR3 consists of 16 residues. With 8 bases removed from V and 0 bases from J, the gap between germline ends came to 20 bases. CDR3 region: CASGNTRQANSYEQYF. Written as DNA, the CDR3 is TGTGCCAGCGGGAACACCCGACAGGCGAACTCCTACGAGCAGTACTTC.

The V call is TRBV11-1, the J call TRBJ2-1; D is perhaps TRBD2 (7 bases). From germline, CDR1 is SGHAT and CDR2 FQDESV (reference sequence). V dropped 2 bases and J dropped 4 bases, with 18 bases sitting between them. The CDR3 is 17 amino acids. The CDR3 sequence is CASSLMIRGASYNEQFF. CDR3 coding DNA: TGTGCCAGCAGCTTAATGATTCGGGGGGCATCTTACAATGAGCAGTTCTTC. The complete variable domain, with remaining parts taken from reference TRBV11-1 and TRBJ2-1, reads EAEVAQSPRYKITEKSQAVAFWCDPISGHATLYWYRQILGQGPELLVQFQDESVVDDSQLPKDRFSAERLKGVDSTLKIQPAELGDSAMYLCASSLMIRGASYNEQFFGPGTRLTVL.

The genes are TRBV5-1 and TRBJ2-1; 8 nucleotides agree with TRBD2. V dropped 0 bases and J dropped 1; count of bases not matched to a gene: 3. There are 16 residues in the CDR3. CDR1 is SGHRS, CDR2 YFSETQ, per germline. The CDR3 is CASSLGSGGSYNEQFF. CDR3 DNA: TGCGCCAGCAGCTTGGGAAGCGGGGGTTCCTACAATGAGCAGTTCTTC.

This clonotype has a single count. In DNA, the CDR3 is TGCAGTGCTAGAATATTCCGGGCGGGGCGCACAGATACGCAGTATTTT. This codes for CSARIFRAGRTDTQYF. V gene TRBV20-1 combines with J gene TRBJ2-3, with D maybe TRBD2 (6 bases). The CDR3 extends over 16 amino acids. The V gene lost 2 bases and the J gene lost 1 base, with 16 bases spanning the gap. CDR1 is DFQATT, CDR2 SNEGSKA, per germline (reference sequence).

Of note for this clonotype: This may be a read error: a much more frequent sequence differs by one nucleotide. The chain employs TRBV20-1 and TRBJ2-7, with TRBD2 matching 10 bases. In germline, CDR1 is DFQATT, CDR2 SNEGSKA (reference sequence). The CDR3 has 15 residues. After removal of 1 base from V and 5 bases from J, the junction contained 8 bases not matched to a gene. The CDR3 DNA sequence: TGCAGTGCTAGAGGCCCGGGACTAGCGCTTCACGAGCAGTACTTC. It encodes CSARGPGLALHEQYF.

The chain uses TRBV3-1 and TRBJ2-2; 8 bases are a match to TRBD1. With 6 bases clipped from V and 1 base from J, the junction kept 10 bases outside the gene matches. This CDR3 has 17 residues. The germline V gene encodes CDR1 LGHDT and CDR2 YNNKEL (reference sequence). CDR3: CASRALRGQVNTGELFF. The CDR3 coding sequence is TGTGCCAGCAGAGCTCTAAGGGGACAGGTGAACACCGGGGAGCTGTTTTTT.

The chain employs TRBV4-3 and TRBJ1-5; a possible D gene is TRBD1 (5 bases). CDR3 size: 12 residues. CDR1 LGHNA and CDR2 YSLEER come from the germline V gene. Trimming took off 10 bases at V and 7 bases at J, with 14 bases between the two ends. The chain's CDR3 is CATRGCWQPQHF. The CDR3, as DNA: TGCGCCACTAGGGGCTGCTGGCAGCCCCAGCATTTT.

The chain's CDR3 is CASSRTETNEKLFF. The CDR3 DNA is TGTGCCAGCAGCCGGACAGAGACTAATGAAAAACTGTTTTTT. This rearrangement joins TRBV7-6 to TRBJ1-4, with D perhaps matching TRBD1 (6 bases). V was trimmed by 5 bases and J by 2 bases, leaving 9 bases between them. CDR3 length: 14 amino acids. CDR1 is SGHVS, CDR2 FNYEAQ, per germline. Together with reference TRBV7-6 and TRBJ1-4, the CDR3 gives the full variable domain: GAGVSQSPRYKVTKRGQDVALRCDPISGHVSLYWYRQALGQGPEFLTYFNYEAQQDKSGLPNDRFSAERPEGSISTLTIQRTEQRDSAMYRCASSRTETNEKLFFGSGTQLSVL.

The chain uses TRBV2 and TRBJ1-5; TRBD1 matches 10 bases. The CDR3 spans 15 residues. Germline V gives CDR1 SNHLY, CDR2 FYNNEI. V was pared by 6 bases and J by 5 bases, with 7 bases of the junction left unmatched. The CDR3 region is CASSPGTGVYQPQHF. CDR3 DNA: TGTGCCAGCAGCCCTGGGACAGGGGTCTATCAGCCCCAGCATTTT.

This chain links TRBV20-1 with TRBJ1-1; D is unclear. V was pared by 3 bases and J by 5 bases, with 19 bases between. This CDR3 is built from 15 residues. Germline V gene lookup returns CDR1 DFQATT and CDR2 SNEGSKA (reference sequence). CDR3 in DNA: TGCAGTGCTAGGCATACCGAGGGTTTGATTACTGAAGCTTTCTTT. Its protein product is CSARHTEGLITEAFF.

V usage is TRBV27 and J usage is TRBJ1-5; 11 nucleotides line up with TRBD1. Unmatched junction bases numbered 11, after V lost 5 bases and J lost 11 bases. The V gene's germline CDR1 is MNHEY and CDR2 SMNVEV (reference sequence). The CDR3 loop spans 15 amino acids. The CDR3 spells CASSVYGQGAETQHF. For the CDR3, the DNA is TGTGCCAGCAGTGTATACGGACAGGGGGCTGAGACCCAGCATTTT.

Remarks on this clonotype: Being one base from a much bigger clone, this may be a read error. J is TRBJ2-7 and V is TRBV5-1; 7 nucleotides line up with TRBD2. The CDR3 runs 14 residues. Germline V gene data show CDR1 as SGHRS and CDR2 as YFSETQ. V dropped 3 bases and J dropped 2; count of bases not matched to a gene: 5. The CDR3 loop is CASSWGGQPYEQYF. Written as DNA, the CDR3 is TGCGCCAGCAGCTGGGGAGGGCAGCCCTACGAGCAGTACTTC.

The genes are TRBV28 and TRBJ2-7; unclear D gene. The CDR3 is 15 residues long. The germline V gene has CDR1 MDHEN and CDR2 SYDVKM. Trimming stripped 5 bases from V and 0 bases from J, with 14 bases between. CDR3 coding DNA: TGTGCCAGCAGTCCCCCGGACGGAAGCTCCTACGAGCAGTACTTC. It translates to CASSPPDGSSYEQYF.